This T cell receptor (beta chain) was found in a study of blood T cell repertoires in COVID-19. As for the study in general: Whether acute or convalescent, the COVID-19 samples came from the United States, Italy and Spain.

The CDR3 loop spans 13 amino acids. The V and J ends lost 5 bases and 2 bases respectively, with 7 bases between them. Germline V gives CDR1 SNHLY, CDR2 FYNNEI. TCRdb's table, derived via immunoSEQ multiplex PCR, lists solely in-frame clones and lacks some. The data contain 94,000 or so clones, about 79% of them seen just once; the ten biggest clones take up approximately 25%. Input material: peripheral blood. The chain has TRBV2 and TRBJ1-3; D is possibly TRBD1 (5 bases). This receptor was identified in a man in his sixties with acute or convalescent COVID-19. The CDR3 DNA sequence: TGTGCCAGCAGTACAGGAGCTGGAAACACCATATATTTT. It specifies CASSTGAGNTIYF.